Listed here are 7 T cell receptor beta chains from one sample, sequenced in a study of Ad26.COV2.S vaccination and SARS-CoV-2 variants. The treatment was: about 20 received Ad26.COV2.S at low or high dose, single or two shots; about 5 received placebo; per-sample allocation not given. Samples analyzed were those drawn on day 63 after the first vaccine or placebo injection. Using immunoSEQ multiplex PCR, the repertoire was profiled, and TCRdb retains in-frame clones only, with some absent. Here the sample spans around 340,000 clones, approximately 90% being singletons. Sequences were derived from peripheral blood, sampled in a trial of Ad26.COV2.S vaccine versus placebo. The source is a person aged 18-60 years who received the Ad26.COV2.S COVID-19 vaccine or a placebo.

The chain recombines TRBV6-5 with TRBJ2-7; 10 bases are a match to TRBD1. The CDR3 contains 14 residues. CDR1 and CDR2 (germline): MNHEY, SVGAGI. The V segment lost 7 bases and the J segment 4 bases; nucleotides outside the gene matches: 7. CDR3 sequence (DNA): TGTGCCAGCACTGTAGGGACAGGGGTGTACGAGCAGTACTTC. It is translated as CASTVGTGVYEQYF.

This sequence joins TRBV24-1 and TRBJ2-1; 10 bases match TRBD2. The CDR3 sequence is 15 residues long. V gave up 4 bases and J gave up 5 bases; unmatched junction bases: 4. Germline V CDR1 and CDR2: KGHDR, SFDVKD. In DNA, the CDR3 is TGTGCCACCAGTGACCAAGCGGGAGGGGACAATGAGCAGTTCTTC. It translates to CATSDQAGGDNEQFF.

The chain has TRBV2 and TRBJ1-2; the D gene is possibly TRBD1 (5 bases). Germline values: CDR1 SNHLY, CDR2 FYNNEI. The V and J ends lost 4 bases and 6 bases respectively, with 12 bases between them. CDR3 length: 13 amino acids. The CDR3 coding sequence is TGTGCCAGCAGTGGTCGGGGGAGTAATGGCTACACCTTC. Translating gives CASSGRGSNGYTF.

The CDR3 reads CASSQTFLAGVNTGELFF. The CDR3 DNA reads as TGCGCCAGCAGCCAAACGTTCCTAGCGGGGGTGAACACCGGGGAGCTGTTTTTT. The chain combines TRBV4-3 with TRBJ2-2, with TRBD2 matching 10 bases. J gave up 1 base and V 2 bases, and 7 bases lay outside the gene matches. The length of the CDR3 is 18 residues. Germline CDR1 reads LGHNA; CDR2 reads YSLEER.

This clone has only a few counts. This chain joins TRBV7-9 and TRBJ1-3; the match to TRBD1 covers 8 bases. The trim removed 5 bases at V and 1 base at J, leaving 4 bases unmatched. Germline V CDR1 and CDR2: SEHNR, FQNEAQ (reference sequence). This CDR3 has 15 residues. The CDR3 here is CASSRQGTSGNTIYF. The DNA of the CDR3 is TGTGCCAGCAGCCGACAGGGGACTTCTGGAAACACCATATATTTT. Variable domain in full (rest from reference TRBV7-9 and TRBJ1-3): DTGVSQNPRHKITKRGQNVTFRCDPISEHNRLYWYRQTLGQGPEFLTYFQNEAQLEKSRLLSDRFSAERPKGSFSTLEIQRTEQGDSAMYLCASSRQGTSGNTIYFGEGSWLTVV.

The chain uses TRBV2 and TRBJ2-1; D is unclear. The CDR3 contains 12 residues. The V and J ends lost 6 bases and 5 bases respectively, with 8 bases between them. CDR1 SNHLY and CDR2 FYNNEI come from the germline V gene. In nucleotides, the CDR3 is TGTGCCAGCAGGCCTCTTCACAATGAGCAGTTCTTC. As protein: CASRPLHNEQFF.

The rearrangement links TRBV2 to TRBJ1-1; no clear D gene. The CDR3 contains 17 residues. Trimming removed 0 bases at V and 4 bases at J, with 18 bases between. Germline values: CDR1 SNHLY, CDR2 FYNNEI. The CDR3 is CASSEALPAFPSTEAFF. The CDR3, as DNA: TGTGCCAGCAGTGAAGCGCTTCCGGCGTTCCCGAGCACTGAAGCTTTCTTT. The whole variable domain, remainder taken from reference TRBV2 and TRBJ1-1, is EPEVTQTPSHQVTQMGQEVILRCVPISNHLYFYWYRQILGQKVEFLVSFYNNEISEKSEIFDDQFSVERPDGSNFTLKIRSTKLEDSAMYFCASSEALPAFPSTEAFFGQGTRLTVV.